This entry lists 5 T cell receptor beta chains sequenced from one sample in a study of vaccination and CD4 T cells after COVID-19. These receptors have no known antigen. At the Johns Hopkins FTIC core, DNA taken from cultured CD4+ T cells was sequenced by way of the Oncomine TCR Beta short-read assay. Each CDR3 protein is one row after TCRdb ran MiXCR on the PCR reads. The sample includes approximately 11,000 distinct CDR3 sequences, 73% of them seen just once. As to treatment: roughly 10-day PBMC culture with coronavirus spike peptide pools or control peptides (ViraFEST assay). The sample comprised CD4+ T cells from blood, cultured in vitro. These receptors were obtained from a human donor who had recovered from COVID-19.

The chain combines TRBV27 with TRBJ1-6; D perhaps matches TRBD1 (6 bases). This CDR3 has 17 amino acids. CDR1 MNHEY and CDR2 SMNVEV come from the germline V gene (reference sequence). Trimming removed 10 bases from V and 0 bases from J, with 19 bases in between. CDR3: CATSKRGWSSYNSPLHF. The CDR3 DNA reads as TGTGCCACCTCAAAGAGGGGGTGGAGCTCCTATAATTCACCCCTCCACTTT.

The chain couples TRBV20-1 to TRBJ2-7; 9 bases agree with TRBD2. In germline, CDR1 is DFQATT, CDR2 SNEGSKA (reference sequence). CDR3 length: 15 residues. The V and J ends lost 3 bases and 2 bases, in that order; junction bases with no gene match: 8. This CDR3 is CSASITAGGTYEQYF. DNA of the CDR3: TGCAGTGCTAGTATAACAGCGGGAGGCACCTACGAGCAGTACTTC.

This clonotype was counted only a few times. The genes are TRBV20-1 and TRBJ2-1; a possible D gene is TRBD1 (6 bases). Between the trimmed V and J ends, which lost 5 bases and 4 bases, there was a span of 15 bases. Germline V lookup: CDR1 DFQATT, CDR2 SNEGSKA (reference sequence). The CDR3 runs to 14 residues. CDR3 region: CSAPTKQGYNEQFF. CDR3 nucleotides: TGCAGTGCTCCGACGAAGCAGGGGTACAATGAGCAGTTCTTC.

CDR3 in DNA: TGTGCCATCAGTGGGGGACCCACAGTGTCAGACGGCTACACCTTC. This codes for CAISGGPTVSDGYTF. V is TRBV10-3 and J is TRBJ1-2; perhaps TRBD1 as D (5 bases). The CDR3 runs to 15 residues. Germline CDR1 ENHRY, CDR2 SYGVKD. Trimming removed 4 bases at V and 8 bases at J, with 20 bases between.

V gene TRBV15 combines with J gene TRBJ2-5; 7 nucleotides match TRBD2. This CDR3 has 17 amino acids. CDR1 and CDR2 (germline): LNHNV, YYDKDF (reference sequence). Trimming at V came to 0 bases and at J to 1 base, leaving 8 bases not matched to a gene. The CDR3 coding sequence is TGTGCCACCAGCAGAGATAGAAGGCTAGCGGTCCAAGAGACCCAGTACTTC. The encoded protein is CATSRDRRLAVQETQYF.